This passage covers 2 T cell receptor beta chains from one sample sequenced in a study of blood T cell repertoires in COVID-19. Assay used: immunoSEQ multiplex PCR; TCRdb lists only in-frame clones, some missing. The table has about 260,000 clones, approximately 86% seen once. Material for sequencing was peripheral blood. Receptors originate from a woman aged 55-70 years with COVID-19, enrolled during active disease.

This clone was seen a single time. The chain has TRBV28 and TRBJ1-2, with 9 bases fitting TRBD1. The ends lost 6 bases at V and 4 bases at J; junction bases unmatched: 3. The CDR3 totals 13 residues. Germline V CDR1 and CDR2: MDHEN, SYDVKM. The CDR3 sequence is CASRGTGSYGYTF. The CDR3 region has the DNA TGTGCCAGCAGGGGGACAGGGAGCTATGGCTACACCTTC.

This chain's CDR3 is CASKTWGGTGRPYEQYF. As DNA, the CDR3 is TGTGCCAGCAAAACCTGGGGGGGGACAGGTCGACCCTACGAGCAGTACTTC. This rearrangement joins TRBV27 to TRBJ2-7; D is possibly TRBD1 (8 bases). The ends were cut back, 7 bases at V and 2 bases at J, with 24 bases in the middle. There are 17 residues in the CDR3. Germline values: CDR1 MNHEY, CDR2 SMNVEV (reference sequence).